The 17 T cell receptor beta chains below come from one sample, sequenced in a study of blood T cell repertoires in COVID-19. Libraries were prepared by immunoSEQ multiplex PCR; TCRdb keeps only in-frame clonotypes and omits some of them. The sample records 200,000 or so clones, around 85% being singletons. What was sequenced was peripheral blood. The receptors stem from a woman in her 70s with acute or convalescent COVID-19.

The sample holds one count of this clone. The V and J genes are TRBV5-5 and TRBJ2-5; 7 positions agree with TRBD1. The length of the CDR3 is 14 residues. CDR1 SGHKS and CDR2 YYEKEE come from the germline V gene (reference sequence). V was clipped by 4 bases and J by 1 base; unmatched bases: 4. CDR3 nucleotides: TGTGCCAGCAGCCCCGGGACAGTCCAAGAGACCCAGTACTTC. This sequence encodes CASSPGTVQETQYF.

V and J are TRBV11-3 and TRBJ1-2; D is unclear. This CDR3 region has 18 residues. Germline lookup yields CDR1 SGHNT and CDR2 YENEEA. V was pared by 0 bases and J by 0 bases, with 17 bases between. CDR3 DNA: TGTGCCAGCAGCTTAGATCTCAGAGGAGCCCTGGCTAACTATGGCTACACCTTC. Its translation is CASSLDLRGALANYGYTF.

This rearrangement joins TRBV7-9 to TRBJ2-3; TRBD2 is a possible D gene (5 bases). Trimming took 1 base from V and 0 from J, leaving 5 bases between them. This CDR3 contains 14 residues. Germline V gene sequence: CDR1 SEHNR, CDR2 FQNEAQ (reference sequence). CDR3 nucleotides: TGTGCCAGCAGCTTAGGGACTAGCACAGATACGCAGTATTTT. The encoded protein is CASSLGTSTDTQYF.

The chain uses TRBV6-2 or TRBV6-3 and TRBJ1-2; the match to TRBD1 covers 11 bases. The J segment lost 6 bases and the V segment lost 0 bases, leaving 0 bases of the junction unmatched. There are 14 residues in the CDR3. The germline CDR1 and CDR2 sequences are MNHEY and SVGEGT. The CDR3, as DNA: TGTGCCAGCAGTTACTCGGACAGGGGGCATGGCTACACCTTC. Protein sequence: CASSYSDRGHGYTF.

The gene calls are TRBV4-1 and TRBJ2-3; D unclear. Germline lookup yields CDR1 MGHRA and CDR2 YSYEKL. Trimming left V 4 bases short and J 2 bases short, with 16 bases between. CDR3 length equals 16 residues. CDR3 amino acids: CASSLLPPPLTDTQYF. The CDR3, as DNA: TGCGCCAGCAGCCTCCTCCCCCCCCCTCTCACAGATACGCAGTATTTT.

The rearrangement joins TRBV6-1 to TRBJ2-1; no clear D gene. Trimming removed 3 bases from V and 4 bases from J, with 10 bases in between. From germline, CDR1 is MNHNS and CDR2 SASEGT. CDR3 length: 14 residues. The CDR3 DNA sequence: TGTGCCAGCAGTGATGCGGCTCCTTACAATGAGCAGTTCTTC. It is translated as CASSDAAPYNEQFF.

The V gene is TRBV18, the J gene TRBJ2-1; no clear D. V lost 5 bases and J lost 8, with 19 bases in between. There are 15 residues in the CDR3. The germline V gene encodes CDR1 KGHSH and CDR2 LQKENI. CDR3 residues: CASSFYRDPRDEQFF. DNA for the CDR3: TGTGCCAGCTCATTCTATCGAGACCCTCGGGATGAGCAGTTCTTC.

This clone was picked up a small number of times. The chain employs TRBV21-1 and TRBJ2-7; the listed D gene, TRBD1, was not tested against the DNA. TRBV21-1 is a documented pseudogene. The CDR3 is made up of 13 amino acids. CDR3 DNA sequence: TGTGCCAGCCCGTGGACAGGGGACTACGAGCAGTACTTC. As protein: CASPWTGDYEQYF.

This chain links TRBV18 with TRBJ2-5; 9 bases align to TRBD2. Per germline, CDR1 KGHSH and CDR2 LQKENI. The CDR3 sequence is 14 residues long. J lost 5 bases, V lost 3 bases, and 4 bases had no gene match. The CDR3 region has the DNA TGTGCCAGCTCACCCCTAGCGGGGCATGAGACCCAGTACTTC. This encodes CASSPLAGHETQYF.

For the CDR3, the DNA is TGTGCCAGCAGCCCTAGCGGTAGCGGGAGGTTAGGCGAGCAGTACTTC. Amino acids: CASSPSGSGRLGEQYF. The V call is TRBV7-9, the J call TRBJ2-7; TRBD2 matches 10 bases. Germline V gene lookup returns CDR1 SEHNR and CDR2 FQNEAQ (reference sequence). J lost 6 bases, V lost 5 bases, and 13 bases had no gene match. The CDR3 is 16 amino acids.

This clone was detected only once. The J gene is TRBJ2-2, the V gene TRBV5-4; 9 bases map to TRBD1. The V segment lost 4 bases and the J segment 8 bases; nucleotides outside the gene matches: 6. The germline CDR1 and CDR2 sequences are SGHNT and YYREEE (reference sequence). The CDR3 loop spans 14 amino acids. The CDR3 is CASSLDRGRGELFF. CDR3 nucleotide sequence: TGTGCCAGCAGCCTGGACAGGGGAAGAGGGGAGCTGTTTTTT.

The J gene is TRBJ1-2, the V gene TRBV6-5; no reliable D call. This CDR3 spans 12 amino acids. The V end lost 9 bases, the J end lost 7 bases, and 15 bases lay between the germline ends. Germline-derived CDR1 and CDR2 are MNHEY and SVGAGI. The chain's CDR3 is CASTGFNPGYTF. CDR3 DNA sequence: TGTGCCAGTACGGGGTTCAATCCTGGCTACACCTTC.

The V call is TRBV11-1, the J call TRBJ2-3, with TRBD1 matching 8 bases. Unmatched junction bases numbered 4, after V lost 3 bases and J lost 2 bases. Germline V gene sequence: CDR1 SGHAT, CDR2 FQDESV (reference sequence). The CDR3 length is 15 residues. For the CDR3, the DNA is TGTGCCAGCAGCTTCGGGACAGGAGTCACAGATACGCAGTATTTT. Protein: CASSFGTGVTDTQYF.

The rearrangement links TRBV11-2 to TRBJ2-1, with 7 bases that match TRBD2. The CDR3 is made up of 16 amino acids. V lost 1 base and J lost 4; bases outside the gene matches: 7. CDR1 and CDR2 (germline): SGHAT, FQNNGV. The CDR3 coding sequence is TGTGCCAGCAGCTTAGGGGGACCCGGGGGGTACAATGAGCAGTTCTTC. It translates to CASSLGGPGGYNEQFF.

The V and J genes are TRBV7-9 and TRBJ1-1, with D tentatively TRBD1 (6 bases). V lost 4 bases and J 0 bases, leaving 12 bases between the germline ends. The CDR3 has 15 residues. Germline lookup yields CDR1 SEHNR and CDR2 FQNEAQ (reference sequence). The CDR3 DNA follows: TGTGCCAGCAGCTCACTTCGGACAGTGAACACTGAAGCTTTCTTT. It is translated as CASSSLRTVNTEAFF.

V usage is TRBV6-5 and J usage is TRBJ1-1; D ambiguous. The CDR3 has 12 residues. Germline V gene lookup returns CDR1 MNHEY and CDR2 SVGAGI. The germline V and J ends were trimmed by 5 bases and 0 bases, with 4 bases remaining between them. CDR3: CASSRLNTEAFF. CDR3 DNA sequence: TGTGCCAGCAGTCGTTTGAACACTGAAGCTTTCTTT.

This chain links TRBV7-9 with TRBJ1-2; maybe TRBD1 (6 bases). The germline CDR1 and CDR2 sequences are SEHNR and FQNEAQ (reference sequence). Trimming cost V 4 bases and J 8 bases, with 11 bases left between them. CDR3 length: 12 amino acids. The CDR3 spells CASSSGTRGYTF. In nucleotides, the CDR3 is TGTGCCAGCAGCTCGGGGACACGAGGCTACACCTTC.